This T cell receptor beta chain is drawn from a study of blood T cell repertoires in COVID-19. CDR1 SGHAT and CDR2 FQNNGV come from the germline V gene. The CDR3 spans 16 residues. Trimming cost V 1 base and J 2 bases, with 11 bases left between them. Original data processing: Amplified reference gene primers provided the basis for estimating nucleated cell counts. Profiled with immunoSEQ multiplex PCR; TCRdb holds only in-frame clones, not every one. That table furnishes V, J and clone size, whereas the DNA furnished D and trimming. The sample holds 100,000 to 150,000 clones; more than 70% are singletons and the top ten take over 3.5%.

The source of this sequence is a woman aged 55-75 years with acute or convalescent COVID-19. Material: peripheral blood. J is TRBJ1-4 and V is TRBV11-2; D unresolved. CDR3 region: CASSLGAGSTNEKLFF. The DNA for the CDR3 is TGTGCCAGCAGCTTAGGAGCGGGGAGCACTAATGAAAAACTGTTTTTT.